This TCR beta chain is drawn from a study of blood T cell repertoires in COVID-19. Study-wide background: COVID-19 samples from acute and convalescent phases originated in the United States, Italy and Spain. PBMCs, B-cell-depleted T cells, or T cells were the source of the cDNA or gDNA that made up the material.

Authors' analysis steps: Researchers report that nucleated cell counts were estimated from reference gene primer amplification. The table came from immunoSEQ multiplex PCR; TCRdb's copy has only in-frame clones and leaves some out. V and J calls and clone size are copied from that table; D and trimming were computed from the DNA. The data contain some 200,000 clones, 80% of them singletons. The CDR3 sequence is 15 residues long. Germline loops: CDR1 MNHEY, CDR2 SMNVEV (reference sequence). V dropped 2 bases and J dropped 0 bases, with 9 bases sitting between them. Sequencing used peripheral blood. V usage is TRBV27 and J usage is TRBJ2-3; a possible D gene is TRBD2 (5 bases). This TCR came from a woman in her seventies with acute or convalescent COVID-19. The DNA for the CDR3 is TGTGCCAGCAGTTTAAAGGGCGGGAGCACAGATACGCAGTATTTT. It translates to CASSLKGGSTDTQYF.